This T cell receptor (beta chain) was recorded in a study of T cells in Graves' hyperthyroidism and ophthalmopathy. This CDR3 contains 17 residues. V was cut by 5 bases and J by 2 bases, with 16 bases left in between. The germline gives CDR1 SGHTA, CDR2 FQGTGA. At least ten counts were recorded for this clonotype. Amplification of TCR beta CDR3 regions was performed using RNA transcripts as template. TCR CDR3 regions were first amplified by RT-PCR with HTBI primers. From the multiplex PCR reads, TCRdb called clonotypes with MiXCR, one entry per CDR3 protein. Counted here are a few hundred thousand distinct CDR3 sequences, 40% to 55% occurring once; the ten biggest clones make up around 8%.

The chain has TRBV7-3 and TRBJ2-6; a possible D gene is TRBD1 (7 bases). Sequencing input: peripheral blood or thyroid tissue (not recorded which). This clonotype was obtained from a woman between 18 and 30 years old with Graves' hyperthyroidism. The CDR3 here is CASSPRQGGTGANVLTF. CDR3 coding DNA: TGTGCCAGCAGCCCCCGGCAGGGGGGTACTGGGGCCAACGTCCTGACTTTC.